These 26 T cell receptor beta chains came from one sample sequenced in a study of T cells after yellow fever vaccination. TCRdb analysed the 5' RACE reads with MiXCR anew, one entry per CDR3 protein. The repertoire holds just under 85,000 distinct CDR3 sequences, with approximately 12% as singletons. This specimen consisted of CD8+ T cells not binding an NS4B(214-222) dextramer, sorted from PBMCs, obtained approximately 22 days after the first yellow fever vaccination. The source is a man aged 18 to 30 who received the YFV17D yellow fever vaccine.

The rearrangement links TRBV27 to TRBJ2-5; TRBD2 aligns across 7 bases. With 2 bases clipped from V and 1 base from J, the junction kept 4 bases outside the gene matches. The length of the CDR3 is 15 residues. Germline V lookup: CDR1 MNHEY, CDR2 SMNVEV (reference sequence). In DNA, the CDR3 is TGTGCCAGCAGTTTAAGCAGGGAGGGCCAAGAGACCCAGTACTTC. Amino acid sequence: CASSLSREGQETQYF.

The chain carries TRBV6-1 and TRBJ1-5; D is unclear. The germline CDR1 and CDR2 sequences are MNHNS and SASEGT. Trimming removed 6 bases at V and 3 bases at J, with 9 bases between. The CDR3 runs to 13 residues. The CDR3 loop is CASSLSFNQPQHF. The CDR3 DNA reads TGTGCCAGCAGCCTCAGTTTCAATCAGCCCCAGCATTTT.

V gene TRBV27 combines with J gene TRBJ2-3, with 8 positions matching TRBD1. Germline CDR1 reads MNHEY; CDR2 reads SMNVEV (reference sequence). Trimming removed 8 bases from V and 6 bases from J; junction bases left unmatched: 7. CDR3 length: 13 residues. The CDR3 reads CASYRGVCDTQYF. As DNA, the CDR3 is TGTGCCAGCTACAGGGGGGTGTGTGATACGCAGTATTTT.

This chain links TRBV6-1 with TRBJ1-6; D uncertain. The CDR3 has 14 amino acids. Trimming shortened V by 10 bases and J by 0 bases, and 10 bases separated the two germline ends. Germline V lookup: CDR1 MNHNS, CDR2 SASEGT. The CDR3 reads CATRPRSYNSPLHF. For the CDR3, the DNA is TGTGCCACCAGACCGCGCTCCTATAATTCACCCCTCCACTTT.

There are a few counts of this clonotype. The rearrangement joins TRBV11-2 to TRBJ2-1, with D tentatively TRBD1 or TRBD2 (5 bases each). V gave up 5 bases and J gave up 5 bases, with 22 bases separating them. The CDR3 has 17 amino acids. Germline CDR1 and CDR2: SGHAT and FQNNGV. CDR3 in amino acids: CASSKLGLVGENNEQFF. CDR3 DNA: TGTGCCAGCAGCAAATTAGGGCTAGTGGGGGAGAACAATGAGCAGTTCTTC.

This chain connects TRBV28 to TRBJ2-1, with a weak D call TRBD1 (5 bases). Trimming left V 3 bases short and J 0 bases short, with 9 bases between. Germline CDR1 reads MDHEN; CDR2 reads SYDVKM. This CDR3 region has 15 residues. CDR3 sequence: CASSFLTDSYNEQFF. CDR3 nucleotide sequence: TGTGCCAGCAGTTTTTTGACAGACTCCTACAATGAGCAGTTCTTC.

In its sample, this clonotype was seen many times. The chain joins TRBV12-3 or TRBV12-4 to TRBJ2-7; no definite D call. V was clipped by 6 bases and J by 6 bases, with 12 bases between them. This CDR3 spans 12 amino acids. CDR3 DNA sequence: TGTGCCAGCAGCTCGGACGGAATCGAGCAGTACGTC. As protein: CASSSDGIEQYV.

This clonotype was found a few times. V usage is TRBV4-2 and J usage is TRBJ2-7; D remains ambiguous. V lost 0 bases and J 6 bases, leaving 3 bases between the germline ends. This CDR3 is built from 11 residues. The germline V gene encodes CDR1 LGHNA and CDR2 YNFKEQ. In DNA, the CDR3 is TGTGCCAGCAGCCAAGACGGCGAGCAGTACTTC. Its protein product is CASSQDGEQYF.

This clonotype occurred a few times. The chain couples TRBV12-1 to TRBJ1-1; the table's D call, TRBD1, has no DNA check behind it. TRBV12-1 represents a pseudogene. The CDR3 has 16 amino acids. The DNA of the CDR3 is TGTGCCAGCAGCTCCTCAAACAGGCGACACGCCGGTGAAGCTTTCTTT. It encodes CASSSSNRRHAGEAFF.

This clonotype was found many times. The V and J genes are TRBV5-1 and TRBJ2-7; 11 nucleotides agree with TRBD1. V gave up 1 base and J gave up 3 bases; unmatched junction bases: 3. Germline CDR1 is SGHRS and CDR2 is YFSETQ. The CDR3 extends over 15 amino acids. CDR3 loop: CASSLTGTGGYEQYF. The CDR3 DNA reads TGCGCCAGCAGCTTGACCGGGACAGGGGGCTACGAGCAGTACTTC.

There are a few counts of this clonotype. The V gene is TRBV4-3, the J gene TRBJ2-1, with a possible D match to TRBD2 (8 bases). The germline V gene encodes CDR1 LGHNA and CDR2 YSLEER. Trimming cost V 0 bases and J 3 bases, with 15 bases left between them. CDR3 length equals 17 residues. The CDR3 region is CASSQEVAGTVYNEQFF. The CDR3 region has the DNA TGCGCCAGCAGCCAAGAGGTAGCGGGGACAGTCTACAATGAGCAGTTCTTC.

This sequence joins TRBV4-1 and TRBJ1-2; D is uncertain. This CDR3 contains 14 residues. Germline-derived CDR1 and CDR2 are MGHRA and YSYEKL. V was pared by 0 bases and J by 4 bases, with 9 bases between. In nucleotides, the CDR3 is TGCGCCAGCAGCCAAGAAGAGGGAACCTATGGCTACACCTTC. Protein: CASSQEEGTYGYTF.

There are a few counts of this clonotype. V gene TRBV29-1 combines with J gene TRBJ2-7; D gene ambiguous. Germline CDR1 reads SQVTM; CDR2 reads ANQGSEA. Trimming left V 1 base short and J 4 bases short, with 11 bases between. This CDR3 has 13 amino acids. The CDR3 region is CSVEGGRPYEQYF. As DNA, the CDR3 is TGCAGCGTTGAAGGTGGCAGACCTTACGAGCAGTACTTC.

The chain has TRBV6-5 and TRBJ1-2; TRBD1 agrees at 8 bases. The V segment lost 0 bases and the J segment 8 bases; nucleotides outside the gene matches: 5. This CDR3 comprises 14 residues. Germline CDR1 reads MNHEY; CDR2 reads SVGAGI. DNA for the CDR3: TGTGCCAGCAGTTACTCCCAGGGGGCAGGAGGCTACACCTTC. This sequence encodes CASSYSQGAGGYTF.

This clonotype came up a few times. The chain recombines TRBV4-1 with TRBJ1-5; 9 bases map to TRBD1. V dropped 2 bases and J dropped 5; count of bases not matched to a gene: 4. CDR3 size: 15 residues. Per germline, CDR1 MGHRA and CDR2 YSYEKL. The CDR3 sequence: CASSQLGQGDQPQHF. Here the CDR3 DNA reads TGCGCCAGCAGCCAATTGGGACAGGGAGATCAGCCCCAGCATTTT.

This clonotype was observed a few times. This chain joins TRBV19 and TRBJ1-1; D remains unclear. V gave up 3 bases and J gave up 0 bases, with 8 bases separating them. CDR3 length equals 14 residues. Germline lookup yields CDR1 LNHDA and CDR2 SQIVND (reference sequence). CDR3 coding DNA: TGTGCCAGTAGTATCTTGTCAGTGAACACTGAAGCTTTCTTT. It specifies CASSILSVNTEAFF.

The rearrangement uses TRBV4-3 and TRBJ2-5; possible D gene TRBD2, 5 bases. This CDR3 comprises 16 residues. Germline CDR1 is LGHNA and CDR2 is YSLEER. The V and J ends lost 0 bases and 2 bases respectively, with 13 bases between them. The CDR3 DNA sequence: TGCGCCAGCAGCCAAGACTGGGCCTCGGGACAAGAGACCCAGTACTTC. The encoded protein is CASSQDWASGQETQYF.

In this sample, this clonotype turned up a few times. The genes are TRBV7-3 and TRBJ2-2; TRBD1 might be the D (6 bases). Germline V gives CDR1 SGHTA, CDR2 FQGTGA. The CDR3 is 15 residues long. V was trimmed by 4 bases and J by 4 bases, leaving 13 bases between them. The CDR3 bases are TGTGCCAGCAGCTCGCCCCTCAGGGGCACCGGGGAGCTGTTTTTT. This codes for CASSSPLRGTGELFF.

This sequence joins TRBV12-3 or TRBV12-4 and TRBJ2-2; D gene ambiguous. The V and J ends lost 3 bases and 8 bases respectively, with 10 bases between them. CDR3 size: 13 residues. CDR3 bases: TGTGCCAGCAGTTTTGGTAGGCCGGGGGAGCTGTTTTTT. Its protein product is CASSFGRPGELFF.

This clonotype was observed many times. The genes are TRBV27 and TRBJ1-5, with TRBD1 matching over 9 bases. CDR1 and CDR2 (germline): MNHEY, SMNVEV (reference sequence). The CDR3 is 14 residues long. Trimming cost V 5 bases and J 5 bases; bases outside gene matches: 4. DNA for the CDR3: TGTGCCAGCAGTCTAACAGGGGGCCATCAGCCCCAGCATTTT. It yields the protein CASSLTGGHQPQHF.

This chain connects TRBV7-3 to TRBJ2-7; D is ambiguous. CDR1 SGHTA and CDR2 FQGTGA come from the germline V gene. CDR3 length: 11 residues. The V end lost 8 bases, the J end lost 0 bases, and 5 bases lay between the germline ends. This CDR3 is CASPGSYEQYV. The CDR3 region has the DNA TGTGCCAGCCCTGGCTCCTACGAGCAGTACGTC.

V is TRBV6-2 or TRBV6-3 and J is TRBJ2-1; unclear D gene. The CDR3 is 14 residues long. V was shortened by 0 bases and J by 4 bases, with 7 bases between the two germline ends. The germline CDR1 and CDR2 sequences are MNHEY and SVGEGT. This chain's CDR3 is CASSYSISYNEQFF. DNA of the CDR3: TGTGCCAGCAGTTACTCAATTAGTTACAATGAGCAGTTCTTC.

The chain couples TRBV29-1 to TRBJ2-1; no definite D call. This CDR3 region has 12 residues. With 3 bases removed from V and 4 bases from J, the gap between germline ends came to 7 bases. CDR1 is SQVTM and CDR2 is ANQGSEA in the germline V gene. The DNA of the CDR3 is TGCAGCGTTGACAAGGTGTACAATGAGCAGTTCTTC. Protein sequence: CSVDKVYNEQFF.

The V and J genes are TRBV4-3 and TRBJ2-7, with TRBD2 identical over 7 bases. Unmatched junction bases numbered 8, after V lost 1 base and J lost 5 bases. The germline CDR1 and CDR2 sequences are LGHNA and YSLEER. CDR3 length: 15 residues. The CDR3 here is CASSQGTGGLDEQYF. The CDR3 DNA sequence: TGCGCCAGCAGCCAAGGAACGGGGGGTCTGGACGAGCAGTACTTC.

This clonotype has just a few counts. This chain connects TRBV7-9 to TRBJ2-7, with a possible D match to TRBD2 (6 bases). Trimming stripped 2 bases from V and 7 bases from J, with 9 bases between. Germline CDR1 and CDR2: SEHNR and FQNEAQ (reference sequence). The length of the CDR3 is 12 residues. The CDR3 protein is CASSLTAGEQYF. The CDR3 nucleotides read TGTGCCAGCAGCTTAACGGCGGGAGAGCAGTACTTC.

Only a few counts were recorded for this clonotype. The V call is TRBV6-5, the J call TRBJ2-7; TRBD2 agrees at 16 bases. CDR3 length: 18 amino acids. The J segment lost 1 base and the V segment lost 4 bases, leaving 7 bases of the junction unmatched. Germline V gives CDR1 MNHEY, CDR2 SVGAGI. This CDR3 reads CASSWSGLAGGRSYEQYV. CDR3 DNA sequence: TGTGCCAGCAGTTGGTCGGGACTAGCGGGGGGGCGTTCCTACGAGCAGTACGTC.